The clone carrying this T cell receptor (beta chain) was counted a single time. A Seattle source enrolled patients during active infection and followed them longitudinally. The record originates from a study of blood T cell repertoires in COVID-19. Study information: Samples of COVID-19 (acute and convalescent) were obtained from the United States, Italy and Spain. Nucleic acid was either cDNA or gDNA, and it came from T cells, B-cell-depleted T cells, or PBMCs.

Generated by immunoSEQ multiplex PCR, the TCRdb table keeps only in-frame clones and is missing some. The sample consists of fewer than 350,000 clones, roughly nine tenths of them appearing once. Deletions cut 6 bases from V and 7 bases from J, with 13 bases between. The germline V gene encodes CDR1 MDHEN and CDR2 SYDVKM. CDR3 length: 14 amino acids. The chain links TRBV28 to TRBJ1-6; D not certain. The specimen sequenced was peripheral blood. The sequence was obtained from a young woman with COVID-19, enrolled during active disease. Here the CDR3 DNA reads TGTGCCAGCAGCACCCCCGCCGGGAATTCACCCCTCCACTTT. Protein: CASSTPAGNSPLHF.